The present TCR beta chain was sequenced within a study of response to subunit inactivated influenza vaccine. Study-level findings and limits: It was the authors' suggestion that each seasonal influenza vaccination recruits few new T cells.

Turning to this clonotype: The antigen remains undetermined.

The CDR3 spans 14 residues. Germline loops: CDR1 SGHTA, CDR2 FQGNSA. V was trimmed by 7 bases and J by 4 bases, leaving 16 bases between them. MiXCR, applied by TCRdb to the RT-PCR reads, yields one record per CDR3 protein. Among about 700,000 distinct CDR3 sequences listed, 12% to 15% were seen once. The sequence came from a man between 45 and 60 years old who received an inactivated influenza vaccine. V and J are TRBV7-2 and TRBJ2-5, with D uncertain. Sample: PBMCs from blood, taken approximately 15 days before vaccination. The CDR3 coding sequence is TGTGCCAGCACCCACCGTATGGGTCGAGAGACCCAGTACTTC. This translates into CASTHRMGRETQYF.